The present TCR beta chain was sequenced within a study of T cells after yellow fever vaccination. Study-wide results and caveats: The study re-detected most primary-vaccination clones after the booster (under 97% CD4, 80% to 90% CD8). Researchers noted that a small share of clonotypes showed up in both CD4 and CD8 compartments. Contamination of FACS-sorted repertoires by abundant clonotypes from the bulk population could occur.

Germline CDR1 is SGHTA and CDR2 is FQGTGA. The V end was cut by 4 bases, the J end by 6 bases, with 10 bases between. The length of the CDR3 is 13 residues. This clonotype was counted at least ten times. What it binds is unknown. It was through 5'RACE template switching that TCR cDNA was made, with a universal primer site and UMIs added. TCRdb ran MiXCR on the 5' RACE reads and lists one entry per CDR3 protein. Of over 200,000 distinct CDR3 sequences listed, around 6.7% are singletons. V usage is TRBV7-3 and J usage is TRBJ2-4; D is unclear. Material: CD4+ T cells sorted from PBMCs, obtained on the day of the yellow fever booster vaccination. The receptor was isolated from a man younger than 40 who received the YFV17D yellow fever vaccine. CDR3 loop: CASSSIVGNIQYF. The CDR3 coding sequence is TGTGCCAGCAGCTCCATAGTAGGAAACATTCAGTACTTC.